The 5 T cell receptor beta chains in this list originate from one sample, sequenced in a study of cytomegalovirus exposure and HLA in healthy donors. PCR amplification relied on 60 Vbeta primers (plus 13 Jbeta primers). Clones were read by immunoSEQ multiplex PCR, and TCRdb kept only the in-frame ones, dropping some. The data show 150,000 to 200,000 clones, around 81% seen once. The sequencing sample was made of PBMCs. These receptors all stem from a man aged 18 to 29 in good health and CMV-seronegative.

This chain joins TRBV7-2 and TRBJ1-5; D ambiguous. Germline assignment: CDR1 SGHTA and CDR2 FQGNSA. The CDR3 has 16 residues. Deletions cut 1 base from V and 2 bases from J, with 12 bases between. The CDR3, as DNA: TGTGCCAGCAGCTTAGGGGCGGGGATGGGCAATCAGCCCCAGCATTTT. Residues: CASSLGAGMGNQPQHF. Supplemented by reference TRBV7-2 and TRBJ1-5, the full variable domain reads GAGVSQSPSNKVTEKGKDVELRCDPISGHTALYWYRQSLGQGLEFLIYFQGNSAPDKSGLPSDRFSAERTGGSVSTLTIQRTQQEDSAVYLCASSLGAGMGNQPQHFGDGTRLSIL.

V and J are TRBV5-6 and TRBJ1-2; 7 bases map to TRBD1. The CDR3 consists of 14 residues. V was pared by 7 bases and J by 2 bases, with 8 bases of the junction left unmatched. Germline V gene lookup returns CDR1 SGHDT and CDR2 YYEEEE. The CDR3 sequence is CASGMDRSNYGYTF. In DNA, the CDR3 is TGTGCCAGCGGCATGGACAGGTCCAACTATGGCTACACCTTC.

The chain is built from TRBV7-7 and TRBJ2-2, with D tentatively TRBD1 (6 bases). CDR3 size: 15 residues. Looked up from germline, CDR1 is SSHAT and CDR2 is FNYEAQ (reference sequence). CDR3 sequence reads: CASHRGSGDTGELFF. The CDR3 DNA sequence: TGTGCTAGCCACAGAGGGTCAGGGGACACCGGGGAGCTGTTTTTT.

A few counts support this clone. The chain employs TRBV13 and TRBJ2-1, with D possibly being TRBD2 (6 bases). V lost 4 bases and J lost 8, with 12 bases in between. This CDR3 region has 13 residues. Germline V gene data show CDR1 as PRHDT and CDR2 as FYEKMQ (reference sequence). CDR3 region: CASSSTSSDEQFF. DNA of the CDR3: TGTGCCAGCAGCTCGACTAGTTCTGATGAGCAGTTCTTC. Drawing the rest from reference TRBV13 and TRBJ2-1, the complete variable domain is AAGVIQSPRHLIKEKRETATLKCYPIPRHDTVYWYQQGPGQDPQFLISFYEKMQSDKGSIPDRFSAQQFSDYHSELNMSSLELGDSALYFCASSSTSSDEQFFGPGTRLTVL.

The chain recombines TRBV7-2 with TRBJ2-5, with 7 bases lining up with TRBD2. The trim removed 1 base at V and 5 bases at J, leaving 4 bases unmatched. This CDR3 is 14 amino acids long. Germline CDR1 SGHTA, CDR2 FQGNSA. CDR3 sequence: CASSLVPGGETQYF. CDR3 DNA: TGTGCCAGCAGCTTAGTCCCCGGGGGGGAGACCCAGTACTTC.